Listed below are T cell receptor beta chains from one sample, sequenced in a study of Ad26.COV2.S vaccination and SARS-CoV-2 variants. The data were produced by immunoSEQ multiplex PCR, yet TCRdb's version contains in-frame clones alone and is incomplete. The sample lists around 320,000 clones; roughly 84% were seen once. Material: peripheral blood, obtained in a trial of Ad26.COV2.S vaccine versus placebo. These receptors came from a person between 18 and 60 years old who received the Ad26.COV2.S COVID-19 vaccine or a placebo. CDR3s include the opening cysteine and the closing phenylalanine or tryptophan. Each record gives: D gene, clone size, V gene, J gene, CDR3 protein, CDR3 DNA. A D gene is named only where the DNA matches it firmly. Size is omitted from some rows. Given values are once, few, many or a class for expanded clones.

-,-,TRBV3-1/TRBV3-2,TRBJ1-2,CASSQWEGYTF,TGTGCCAGCAGCCAATGGGAGGGCTACACCTTC
-,-,TRBV10-3,TRBJ1-6,CATSRSQGNSPLHF,TGTGCCACAAGCCGGAGTCAGGGTAATTCACCCCTCCACTTT
TRBD1,-,TRBV7-9,TRBJ1-3,CASTEGAVRTIYF,TGTGCCAGCACGGAGGGGGCGGTAAGGACCATATATTTT
-,-,TRBV21-1,TRBJ1-4,CASRPGTVTFQTNEKLFF,TGTGCCAGCAGGCCTGGGACAGTCACCTTTCAAACTAATGAAAAACTGTTTTTT
TRBD1,-,TRBV2,TRBJ2-5,CASREGQGLSRTQYF,TGTGCCAGCAGAGAGGGACAGGGGCTTTCTAGGACCCAGTACTTC
-,-,TRBV6-2/TRBV6-3,TRBJ1-2,CASSSPGTEPAAYGYTF,TGTGCCAGCAGTTCCCCTGGGACGGAACCAGCGGCCTATGGCTACACCTTC
-,-,TRBV6-5,TRBJ1-2,CASRSLKGDHGYTF,TGTGCCAGCAGATCCCTTAAAGGGGACCATGGCTACACCTTC
-,-,TRBV27,TRBJ1-2,CASSLDPRVLNGYTF,TGTGCCAGCAGTTTGGACCCCCGGGTGCTAAATGGCTACACCTTC
-,-,TRBV7-2,TRBJ1-3,CASSLVVWDPAGNTIYF,TGTGCCAGCAGCTTAGTGGTCTGGGATCCCGCTGGAAACACCATATATTTT
-,-,TRBV7-2,TRBJ2-7,CASSPEFYAGAAYEQYF,TGTGCCAGCAGCCCAGAATTTTACGCGGGGGCAGCGTACGAGCAGTACTTC
-,-,TRBV9,TRBJ1-5,CASSEAAISNQPQHF,TGTGCCAGCAGCGAGGCCGCGATTAGCAATCAGCCCCAGCATTTT
TRBD1,-,TRBV9,TRBJ2-1,CASSVEGTGAPKTYNEQFF,TGTGCCAGCAGCGTAGAAGGGACAGGGGCCCCCAAGACCTACAATGAGCAGTTCTTC
-,-,TRBV2,TRBJ2-4,CASRAPLLAKNIQYF,TGTGCCAGCAGGGCCCCCCTACTAGCCAAAAACATTCAGTACTTC
-,few,TRBV5-1,TRBJ2-2,CASSLGRAANTGELFF,TGCGCCAGCAGCTTGGGAAGGGCCGCGAACACCGGGGAGCTGTTTTTT
-,-,TRBV29-1,TRBJ2-3,CSASGKDTQYF,TGCAGCGCGTCGGGGAAAGATACGCAGTATTTT
-,-,TRBV5-1,TRBJ1-2,CASSSAGFYGYTF,TGCGCCAGCAGCTCGGCGGGTTTCTATGGCTACACCTTC
TRBD2,-,TRBV5-4,TRBJ2-1,CASSLLRGGLRHEQFF,TGTGCCAGCAGCTTACTACGGGGGGGCCTTAGGCATGAGCAGTTCTTC
TRBD1,-,TRBV15,TRBJ1-1,CATSRGQDRTEAFF,TGTGCCACCAGCCGAGGACAGGACCGCACTGAAGCTTTCTTT
TRBD1,few,TRBV7-9,TRBJ1-3,CASKGQGSGNTIYF,TGTGCCAGCAAGGGACAGGGGTCTGGAAACACCATATATTTT
-,-,TRBV30,TRBJ2-7,CAWGRMGTSSYEQYF,TGTGCCTGGGGCCGCATGGGGACGAGCTCCTACGAGCAGTACTTC
-,-,TRBV13,TRBJ1-6,CASSLRIEVGNSPLHF,TGTGCCAGCAGCCTGCGAATCGAGGTGGGCAATTCACCCCTCCACTTT